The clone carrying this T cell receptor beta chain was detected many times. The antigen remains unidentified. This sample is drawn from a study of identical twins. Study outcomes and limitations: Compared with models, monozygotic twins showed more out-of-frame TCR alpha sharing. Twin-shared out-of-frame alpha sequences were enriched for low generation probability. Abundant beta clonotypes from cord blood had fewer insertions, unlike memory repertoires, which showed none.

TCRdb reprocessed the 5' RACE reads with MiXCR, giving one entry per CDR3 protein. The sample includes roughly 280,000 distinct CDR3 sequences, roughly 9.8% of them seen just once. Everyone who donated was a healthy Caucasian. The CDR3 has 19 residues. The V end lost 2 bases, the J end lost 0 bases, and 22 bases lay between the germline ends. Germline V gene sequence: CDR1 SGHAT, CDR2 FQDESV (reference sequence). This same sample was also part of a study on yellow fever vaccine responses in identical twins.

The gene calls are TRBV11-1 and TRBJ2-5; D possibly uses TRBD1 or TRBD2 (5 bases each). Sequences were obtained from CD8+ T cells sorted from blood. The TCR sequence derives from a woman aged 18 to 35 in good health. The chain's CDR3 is CASSLPTAGTLNNQETQYF. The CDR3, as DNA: TGTGCCAGCAGCTTACCCACCGCCGGGACCCTGAACAACCAAGAGACCCAGTACTTC.